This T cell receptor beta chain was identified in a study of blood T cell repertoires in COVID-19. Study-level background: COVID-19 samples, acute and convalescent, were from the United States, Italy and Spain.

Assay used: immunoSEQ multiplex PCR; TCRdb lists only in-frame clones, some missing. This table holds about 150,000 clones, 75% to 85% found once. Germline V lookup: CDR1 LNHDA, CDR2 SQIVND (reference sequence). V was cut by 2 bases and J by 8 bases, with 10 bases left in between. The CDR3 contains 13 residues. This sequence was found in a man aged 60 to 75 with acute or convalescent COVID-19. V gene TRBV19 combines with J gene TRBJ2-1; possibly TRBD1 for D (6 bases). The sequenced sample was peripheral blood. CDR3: CASSIQGWDEQFF. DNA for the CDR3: TGTGCCAGTAGTATACAGGGGTGGGATGAGCAGTTCTTC.